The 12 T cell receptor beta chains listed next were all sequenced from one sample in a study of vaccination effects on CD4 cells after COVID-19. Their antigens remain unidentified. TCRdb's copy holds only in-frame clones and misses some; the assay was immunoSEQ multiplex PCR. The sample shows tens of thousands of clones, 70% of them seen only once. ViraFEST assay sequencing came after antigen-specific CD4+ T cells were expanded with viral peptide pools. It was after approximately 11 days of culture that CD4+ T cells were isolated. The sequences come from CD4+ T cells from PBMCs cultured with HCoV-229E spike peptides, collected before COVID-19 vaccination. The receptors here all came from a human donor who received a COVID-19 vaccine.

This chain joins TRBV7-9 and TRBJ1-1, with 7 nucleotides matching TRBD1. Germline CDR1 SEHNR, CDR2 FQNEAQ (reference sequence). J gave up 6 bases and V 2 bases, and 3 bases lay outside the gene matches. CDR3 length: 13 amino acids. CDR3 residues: CASSLTGVAEAFF. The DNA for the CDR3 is TGTGCCAGCAGCTTAACAGGGGTTGCTGAAGCTTTCTTT.

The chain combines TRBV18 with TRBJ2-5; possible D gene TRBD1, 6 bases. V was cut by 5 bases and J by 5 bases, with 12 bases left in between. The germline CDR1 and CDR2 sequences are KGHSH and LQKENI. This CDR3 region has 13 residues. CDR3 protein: CASSSYQGETQYF. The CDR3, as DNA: TGTGCCAGCTCATCCTACCAGGGGGAGACCCAGTACTTC. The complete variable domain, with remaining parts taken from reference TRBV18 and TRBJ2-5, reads NAGVMQNPRHLVRRRGQEARLRCSPMKGHSHVYWYRQLPEEGLKFMVYLQKENIIDESGMPKERFSAEFPKEGPSILRIQQVVRGDSAAYFCASSSYQGETQYFGPGTRLLVL.

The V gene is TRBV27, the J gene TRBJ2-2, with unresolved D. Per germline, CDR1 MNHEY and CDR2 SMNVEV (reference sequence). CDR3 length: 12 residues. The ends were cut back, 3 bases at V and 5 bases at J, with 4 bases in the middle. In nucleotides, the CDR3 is TGTGCCAGCAGTTTTTATACCGGGGAGCTGTTTTTT. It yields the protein CASSFYTGELFF.

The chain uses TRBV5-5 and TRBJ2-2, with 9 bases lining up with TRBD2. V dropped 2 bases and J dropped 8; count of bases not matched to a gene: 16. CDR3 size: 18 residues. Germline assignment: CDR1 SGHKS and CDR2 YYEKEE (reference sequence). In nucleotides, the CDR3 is TGTGCCAGCAGCTTACGCCTCGGACTAGCGCAAGCGTCGGGGGAGCTGTTTTTT. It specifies CASSLRLGLAQASGELFF.

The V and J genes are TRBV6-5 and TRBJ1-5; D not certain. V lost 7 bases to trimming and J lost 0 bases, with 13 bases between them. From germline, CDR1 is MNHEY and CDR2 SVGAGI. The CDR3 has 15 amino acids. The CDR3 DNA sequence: TGTGCCAGCAAAACCGGACTGATTAGCAATCAGCCCCAGCATTTT. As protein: CASKTGLISNQPQHF.

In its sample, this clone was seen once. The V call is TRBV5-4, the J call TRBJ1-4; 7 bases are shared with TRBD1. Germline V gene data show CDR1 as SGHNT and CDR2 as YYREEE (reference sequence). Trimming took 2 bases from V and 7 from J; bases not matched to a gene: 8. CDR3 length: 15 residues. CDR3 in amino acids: CASSFRQGRAEKLFF. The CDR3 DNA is TGTGCCAGCAGCTTCAGACAGGGTAGGGCTGAAAAACTGTTTTTT.

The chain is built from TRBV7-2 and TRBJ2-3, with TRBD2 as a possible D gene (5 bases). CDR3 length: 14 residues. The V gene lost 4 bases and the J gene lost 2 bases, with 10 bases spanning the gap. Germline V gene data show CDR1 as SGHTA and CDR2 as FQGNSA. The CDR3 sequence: CASSSRRHTDTQYF. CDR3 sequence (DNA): TGTGCCAGCAGCTCTAGGAGGCACACAGATACGCAGTATTTT.

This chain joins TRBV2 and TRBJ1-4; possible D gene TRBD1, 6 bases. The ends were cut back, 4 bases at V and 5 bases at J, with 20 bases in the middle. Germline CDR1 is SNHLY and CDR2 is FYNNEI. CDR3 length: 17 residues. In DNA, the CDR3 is TGTGCCAGCAGTGTGGTAGGGTTGGGGGGCTTAAATGAAAAACTGTTTTTT. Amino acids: CASSVVGLGGLNEKLFF.

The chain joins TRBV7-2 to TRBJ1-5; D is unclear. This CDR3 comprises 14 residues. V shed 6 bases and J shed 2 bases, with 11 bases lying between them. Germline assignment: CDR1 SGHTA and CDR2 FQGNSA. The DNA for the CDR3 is TGTGCCAGCAGTGTCCGGGATGGCAATCAGCCCCAGCATTTT. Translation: CASSVRDGNQPQHF.

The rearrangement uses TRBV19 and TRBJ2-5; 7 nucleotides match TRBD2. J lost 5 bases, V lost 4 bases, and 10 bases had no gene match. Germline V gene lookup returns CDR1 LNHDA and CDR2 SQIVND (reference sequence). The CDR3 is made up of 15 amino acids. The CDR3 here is CASSNRDYEYETQYF. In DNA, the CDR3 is TGTGCCAGTAGTAATCGGGACTATGAGTATGAGACCCAGTACTTC.

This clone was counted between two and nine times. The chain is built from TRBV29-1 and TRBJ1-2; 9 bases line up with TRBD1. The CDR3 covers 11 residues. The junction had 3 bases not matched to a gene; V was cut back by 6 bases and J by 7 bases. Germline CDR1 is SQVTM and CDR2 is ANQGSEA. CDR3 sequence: CSVGGQGGYTF. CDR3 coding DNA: TGCAGCGTAGGGGGACAGGGTGGCTACACCTTC.

CDR3 in DNA: TGTGCCAGCAGTCAACTCTGGGCAACTGGAAACACCATATATTTT. This sequence encodes CASSQLWATGNTIYF. The chain carries TRBV27 and TRBJ1-3; no reliable D call. The CDR3 runs to 15 residues. Trimming removed 5 bases at V and 2 bases at J, with 13 bases between. Germline CDR1 MNHEY, CDR2 SMNVEV (reference sequence).